This T cell receptor (beta chain) was identified during a study of long-term antiretroviral therapy in people with HIV. Study-wide background: About a decade before 2015, the earliest samples were taken when ART was typically delayed. The study's findings and limits: Dominant in the repertoire at all time points were clones expanded before ART. Relative to control repertoires, HIV repertoires exhibited narrower CDR3 length ranges. The data indicate that diversity increased after ART but remained below transplant donor controls.

In regard to this clone: The target antigen is unknown.

Sequencing relied on immunoSEQ assay v3.0, run at survey level. Profiling relied on immunoSEQ multiplex PCR, and the TCRdb table lists in-frame clones only, not all of them. Counted here are some 20,000 clones, 79% occurring once; the ten biggest clones make up 10% to 14%. Trimming shortened V by 0 bases and J by 5 bases, and 7 bases separated the two germline ends. Germline V lookup: CDR1 SEHNR, CDR2 FQNEAQ (reference sequence). CDR3 size: 13 residues. The rearrangement links TRBV7-9 to TRBJ1-1; D gene ambiguous. This receptor was taken from a woman between 40 and 50 years old with HIV. The specimen was unsorted PBMCs, collected 2.3 years after starting antiretroviral therapy. CDR3 DNA sequence: TGTGCCAGCAGCTTAGCAGGGCAGACTGAAGCTTTCTTT. Protein product: CASSLAGQTEAFF.